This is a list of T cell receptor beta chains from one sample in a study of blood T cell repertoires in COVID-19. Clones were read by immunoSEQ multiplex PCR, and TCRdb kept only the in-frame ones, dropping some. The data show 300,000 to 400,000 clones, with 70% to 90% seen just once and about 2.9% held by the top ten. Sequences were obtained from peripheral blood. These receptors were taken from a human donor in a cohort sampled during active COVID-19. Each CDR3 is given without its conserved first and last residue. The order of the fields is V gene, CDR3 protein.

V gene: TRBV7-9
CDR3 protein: ASSSAGSPLH

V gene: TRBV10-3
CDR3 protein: AISESTGAEAF

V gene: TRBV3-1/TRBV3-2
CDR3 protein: ASSRDSLRPYEQY

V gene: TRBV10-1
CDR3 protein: ASSEAGEQY

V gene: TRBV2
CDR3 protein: ASSEAWGLGDIQY

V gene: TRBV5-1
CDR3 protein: ASSLRRGGYETQY

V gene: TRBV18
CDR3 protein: ASSPSGTVIEAQH

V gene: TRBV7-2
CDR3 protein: ASSQDTWGNTIY

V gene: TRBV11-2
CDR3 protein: ASSLARGGEQY

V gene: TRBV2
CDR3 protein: ASSDSGRWYNEQF

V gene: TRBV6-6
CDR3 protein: ASSYLADEKLF

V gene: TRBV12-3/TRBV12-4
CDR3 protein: ASSSQGRETQY

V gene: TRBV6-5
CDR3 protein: ASSTGTGFAETQY

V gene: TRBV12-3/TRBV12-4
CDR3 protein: ASTLQQGSEAF

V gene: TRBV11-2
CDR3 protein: ASSLEAGIYEQY

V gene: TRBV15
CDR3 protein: ATSRDRSYEQY

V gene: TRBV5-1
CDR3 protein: ASSRGGLNEQF

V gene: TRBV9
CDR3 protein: ASSPRLAGGDTQY

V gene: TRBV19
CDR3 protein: ASSISQGFTYNEQF

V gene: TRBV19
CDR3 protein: ASSINPGEDTQY

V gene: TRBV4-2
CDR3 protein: ASSPPGLAGGTDNPDTQY

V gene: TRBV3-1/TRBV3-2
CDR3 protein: ASSQTSDTEAF

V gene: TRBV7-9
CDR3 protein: ASSPISTLAKNIQY

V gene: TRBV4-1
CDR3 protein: ASSQAGTPGEQF

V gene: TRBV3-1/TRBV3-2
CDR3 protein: ASSRESSGSGNTIY

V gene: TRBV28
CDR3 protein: ASSLNYNEQF

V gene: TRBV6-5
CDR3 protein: ASYGTATGYT

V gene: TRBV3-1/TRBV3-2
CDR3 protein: ASSPLEQGTGEKLF

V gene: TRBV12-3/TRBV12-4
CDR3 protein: ASSLTDRATQY

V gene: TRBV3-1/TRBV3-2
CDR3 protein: ASKQGVEAF

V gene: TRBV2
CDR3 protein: ASRGLRGPYEQY

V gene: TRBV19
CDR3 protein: ASSRPSSAQY

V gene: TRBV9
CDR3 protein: ASSVSSGLNTDTQY

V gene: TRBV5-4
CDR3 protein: ASSFPGLQIDEQF

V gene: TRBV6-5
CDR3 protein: ASRDRAWGPLH

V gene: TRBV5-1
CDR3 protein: ASSWGDSSTDTQY

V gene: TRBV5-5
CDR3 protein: ASQRRVGELF

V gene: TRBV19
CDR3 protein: ASSTGTGLTRRYEQY

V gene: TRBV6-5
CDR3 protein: ASSRTGLYGYT

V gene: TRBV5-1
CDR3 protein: ASSLQTGTDTQY

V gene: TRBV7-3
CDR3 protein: ASSYQDGELF

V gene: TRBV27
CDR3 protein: ASSFRLLGELF

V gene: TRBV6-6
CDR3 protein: ASSYSEGARGYT

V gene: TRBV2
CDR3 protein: ASSPNLAGVGETQY

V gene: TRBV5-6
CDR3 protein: ASSFGGRRGNQPQH

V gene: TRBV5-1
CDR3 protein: ASSFLAGGYEQY

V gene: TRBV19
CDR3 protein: ASNWDRRSPLH

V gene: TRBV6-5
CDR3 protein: ASSYSSGDTQY

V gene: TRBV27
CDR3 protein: ASSPLDTSYEQY

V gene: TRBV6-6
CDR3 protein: ASSRRQADGEYNEQF

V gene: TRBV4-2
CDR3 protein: ASSQDLGGYNQPQH

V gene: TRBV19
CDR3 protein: ASSIRQGEETQY

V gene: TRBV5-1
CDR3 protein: ASSSQTSGDNEQF

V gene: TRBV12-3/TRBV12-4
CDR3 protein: ASSLGLTGELF

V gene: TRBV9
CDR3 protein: ASSVVTSGGDTQY

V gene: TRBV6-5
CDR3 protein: ASSLGGYGYT

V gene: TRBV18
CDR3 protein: ASSPETSGRYEQF

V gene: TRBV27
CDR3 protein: ASSRTRTRRSTDTQY